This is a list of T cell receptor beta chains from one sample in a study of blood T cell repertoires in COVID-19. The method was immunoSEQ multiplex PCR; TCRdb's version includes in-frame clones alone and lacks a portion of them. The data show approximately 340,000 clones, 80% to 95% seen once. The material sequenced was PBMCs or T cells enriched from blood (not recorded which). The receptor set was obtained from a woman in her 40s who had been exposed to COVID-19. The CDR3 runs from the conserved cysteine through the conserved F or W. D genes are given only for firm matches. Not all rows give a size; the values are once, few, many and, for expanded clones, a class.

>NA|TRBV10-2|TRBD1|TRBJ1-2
TGCGCCACCCAGGGGGAGGAAGGCTACACCTTC
CATQGEEGYTF
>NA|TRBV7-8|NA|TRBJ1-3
TGTGCCAGCAGTTCAGGGGTCGCTGGAAACACCATATATTTT
CASSSGVAGNTIYF
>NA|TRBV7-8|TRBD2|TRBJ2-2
TGTGCCAGCAGCTCGTATTTTGAGCGGGAGTACACCGGGGAGCTGTTTTTT
CASSSYFEREYTGELFF
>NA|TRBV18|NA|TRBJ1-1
TGTGCCAGCTCCCAGCGGGCAGGGTCTCCTTCAATGAACACTGAAGCTTTCTTT
CASSQRAGSPSMNTEAFF
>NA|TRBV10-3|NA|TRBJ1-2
TGTGCCATCAGTGAGACAGGCTATGGCTACACCTTC
CAISETGYGYTF
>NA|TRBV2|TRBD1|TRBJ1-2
TGTGCCAGCAGTGAACAGGGGGCTAACTATGGCTACACCTTC
CASSEQGANYGYTF
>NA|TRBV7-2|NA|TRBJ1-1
TGTGCCAGCAAAAGAGGCAGAAGTTCAATGAACACTGAAGCTTTCTTT
CASKRGRSSMNTEAFF
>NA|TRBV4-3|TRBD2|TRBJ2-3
TGCGCCAGCAGCCCTCAGGGTAGCGGGAGGGTGGATACGCAGTATTTT
CASSPQGSGRVDTQYF
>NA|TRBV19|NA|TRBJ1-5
TGTGCCAGTAGTATAGTAGGGGGTAAGGTAGGTCAGCCCCAGCATTTT
CASSIVGGKVGQPQHF
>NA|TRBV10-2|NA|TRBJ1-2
TGCGCCAGCAGTGACAAGGAGGTGAACTATGGCTACACCTTC
CASSDKEVNYGYTF
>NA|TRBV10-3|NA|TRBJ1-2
TGTGCCATCAGTGAGTCCGGAAAAGGGGCGAACTATGGCTACACCTTC
CAISESGKGANYGYTF
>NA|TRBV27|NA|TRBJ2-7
TGTGCCAGCATGTCGGGGGGCTCATCCTACGAGCAGTACTTC
CASMSGGSSYEQYF
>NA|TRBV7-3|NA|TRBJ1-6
TGTGCCAGCAGCTTACGAGGAGGGACCTATAATTCACCCCTCCACTTT
CASSLRGGTYNSPLHF
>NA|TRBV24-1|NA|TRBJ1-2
TGTGCCACCAGTGATTCAACAGGGAGCGTAGATGGCTACACCTTC
CATSDSTGSVDGYTF
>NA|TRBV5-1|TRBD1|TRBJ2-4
TGCGCCAGCAGTCCACAGGGGGCGGACATTCAGTACTTC
CASSPQGADIQYF
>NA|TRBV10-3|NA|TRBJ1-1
TGTGCCATCAGTCAGGGAGGCACTGAAGCTTTCTTT
CAISQGGTEAFF
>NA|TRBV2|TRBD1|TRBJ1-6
TGTGCCAGCACCACAGGGGGCAAGTATTCACCCCTCCACTTT
CASTTGGKYSPLHF
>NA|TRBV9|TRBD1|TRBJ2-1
TGTGCCAGCAGCGTAGGACCCCGGTGGGCAGGGGGCTTGTCAGATGAGCAGTTCTTC
CASSVGPRWAGGLSDEQFF
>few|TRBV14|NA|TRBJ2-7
TGTGCCAGCAGCCAAGTTGGTGGCTTCGAGCAGTACTTC
CASSQVGGFEQYF
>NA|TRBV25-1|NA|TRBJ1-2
TGTGCCAGCAGTAGTCAGGGCTATGGCTACACCTTC
CASSSQGYGYTF
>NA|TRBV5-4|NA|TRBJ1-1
TGTGCCAGCAGCTTGGGAGGGAGGAGGACTGAAGCTTTCTTT
CASSLGGRRTEAFF
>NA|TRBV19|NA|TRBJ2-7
TGTGCCAGTAGAGGACTATCCTACGAGCAGTACTTC
CASRGLSYEQYF
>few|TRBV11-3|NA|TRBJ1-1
TGTGCCAGCAGCTTAGATGAAATAGGGGCCCGGAACACTGAAGCTTTCTTT
CASSLDEIGARNTEAFF
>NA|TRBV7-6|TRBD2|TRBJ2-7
TGTGCCAGCAGCTCTAGCGGGAGGTCCTACGAGCAGTACTTC
CASSSSGRSYEQYF
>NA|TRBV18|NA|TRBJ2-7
TGTGCCAGCTCAACAGGTCGCTACGAGCAGTACTTC
CASSTGRYEQYF
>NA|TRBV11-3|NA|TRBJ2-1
TGTGCCAGCAGCTTAGGGGGGCCGAGGGGGAATGAGCAGTTCTTC
CASSLGGPRGNEQFF
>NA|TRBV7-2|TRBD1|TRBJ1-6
TGTGCCAGCAGCCTAGGGACAGTCAATTCACCCCTCCACTTT
CASSLGTVNSPLHF
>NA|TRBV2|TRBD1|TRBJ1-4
TGTGCCAGCAGTGGGGGACAGGATGAAAAACTGTTTTTT
CASSGGQDEKLFF
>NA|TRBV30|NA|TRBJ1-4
TGTGCCTGGAGAGGGGTGGCTAATGAAAAACTGTTTTTT
CAWRGVANEKLFF
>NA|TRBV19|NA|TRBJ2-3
TGTGCCAGTACAAAAGAGGCCCTAGATACGCAGTATTTT
CASTKEALDTQYF
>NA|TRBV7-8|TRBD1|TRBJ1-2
TGTGCCAGCAGCCGATTCTCGACAGGGGCCTATGGCTACACCTTC
CASSRFSTGAYGYTF
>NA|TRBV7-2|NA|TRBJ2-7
TGTGCCAGCAGCTTAATTCGCTCCTACGAGCAGTACTTC
CASSLIRSYEQYF
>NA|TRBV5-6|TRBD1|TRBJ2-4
TGTGCCAGCAGCCCATCCGGACAGGCTTTTCAGTACTTC
CASSPSGQAFQYF
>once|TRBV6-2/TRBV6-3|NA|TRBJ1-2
TGTGCCAGCAGTCCGGGACATGGGGGTCTCACGGATGGCTACACCTTC
CASSPGHGGLTDGYTF
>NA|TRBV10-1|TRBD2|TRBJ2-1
TGCGCCAGCAGTGAGACTCTAGCGGGAGGACCCTACAATGAGCAGTTCTTC
CASSETLAGGPYNEQFF
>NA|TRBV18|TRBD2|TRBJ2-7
TGTGCCAGCTCATCCCTAACTAGCGGGGGGTCCTACGAGCAGTACTTC
CASSSLTSGGSYEQYF
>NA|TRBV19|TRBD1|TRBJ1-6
TGTGCCAGTAGTATACTTTGGACAGGATCCTCACCCCTCCACTTT
CASSILWTGSSPLHF
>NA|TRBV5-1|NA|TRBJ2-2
TGCGCCAGCAGCCAGGAGGTACAGAACACCGGGGAGCTGTTTTTT
CASSQEVQNTGELFF
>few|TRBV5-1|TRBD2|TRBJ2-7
TGCGCCAGCGGCCCCAGCGGGGGGCAGCTCGAGCAGTACTTC
CASGPSGGQLEQYF
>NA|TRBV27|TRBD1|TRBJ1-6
TGTGCCAGCAGTCCTACAGGGGGTCGCGGGTCACCCCTCCACTTT
CASSPTGGRGSPLHF
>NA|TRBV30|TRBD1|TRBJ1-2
TGTGCCTGGAGCACGAGGACAGGGTGGAGTGGCTACACCTTC
CAWSTRTGWSGYTF
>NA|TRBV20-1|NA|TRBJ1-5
TGCAGTGCTAGTCTGGGGGGGAATCAGCCCCAGCATTTT
CSASLGGNQPQHF
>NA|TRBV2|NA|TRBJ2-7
TGTGCCAGCAGGGGGCCCGGAGTCTACGAGCAGTACTTC
CASRGPGVYEQYF
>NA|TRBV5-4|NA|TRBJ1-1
TGTGCCAGCAGCTTCCCCTTGGGTCGGGGTCGGGGTGAAGCTTTCTTT
CASSFPLGRGRGEAFF
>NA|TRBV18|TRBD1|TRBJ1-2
TGTGCCAGCTCACCAAAAAAGACAGGGGGCGGCTATGGCTACACCTTC
CASSPKKTGGGYGYTF
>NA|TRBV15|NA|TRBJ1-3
TGTGCCACCAGCAGAGATAGAACAGCCGGAAACACCATATATTTT
CATSRDRTAGNTIYF
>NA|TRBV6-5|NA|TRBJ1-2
TGTGCCAGCAGGAGGCAAAGCTATGGCTACACCTTC
CASRRQSYGYTF
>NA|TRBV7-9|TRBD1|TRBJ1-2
TGTGCCAGCAGCCCCCGGACAGGGAGAGGCTACACCTTC
CASSPRTGRGYTF
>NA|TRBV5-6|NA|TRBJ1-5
TGTGCCAGCAGCATTGCGGGGGTTGGAGATCAGCCCCAGCATTTT
CASSIAGVGDQPQHF
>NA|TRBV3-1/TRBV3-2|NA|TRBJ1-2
TGTGCCAGCGGAGCCACAGGGTCCTATGGCTACACCTTC
CASGATGSYGYTF
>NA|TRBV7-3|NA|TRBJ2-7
TGTGCCAGCAGCTCCAGGGTCGTTTCGGGCGAGCAGTACTTC
CASSSRVVSGEQYF
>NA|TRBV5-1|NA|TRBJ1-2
TGCGCCAGCAGCCCTGGCGACGACAGAAACTATGGCTACACCTTC
CASSPGDDRNYGYTF
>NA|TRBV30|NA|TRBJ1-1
TGTGCCTGGAGTGAAACAGGGACCACTGAAGCTTTCTTT
CAWSETGTTEAFF